One sample yielded the 20 T cell receptor beta chains listed below, sequenced in a study of blood T cells in healthy people across ages. The second PCR ran 7 to 11 cycles with a sample-barcoded 5' primer and J-beta primers. Each CDR3 protein is one row after TCRdb ran MiXCR on the 5' RACE reads. The sample shows hundreds of thousands of distinct CDR3 sequences, around 24% of them seen only once. These data were also reused for a study on T cells of mothers and their children.

Material for sequencing was blood. Receptors were obtained from a boy aged 5 to 17 in good health.

The chain joins TRBV11-2 to TRBJ2-1; 9 bases align to TRBD2. The V gene's germline CDR1 is SGHAT and CDR2 FQNNGV. The CDR3 totals 16 residues. V dropped 5 bases and J dropped 10; count of bases not matched to a gene: 15. The CDR3, as DNA: TGTGCCAGCAGCCTCCCGGGGCGGGGGGGCCTTAGGGAGCAGTTCTTC. The encoded protein is CASSLPGRGGLREQFF.

The chain is built from TRBV20-1 and TRBJ2-5, with D possibly matching TRBD2 (5 bases). Germline V CDR1 and CDR2: DFQATT, SNEGSKA (reference sequence). V lost 1 base to trimming and J lost 2 bases, with 8 bases between them. The CDR3 runs to 13 residues. The CDR3 spells CSARGRLQETQYF. The CDR3 DNA reads TGCAGTGCTAGAGGGAGACTACAAGAGACCCAGTACTTC.

This clonotype has just a few counts. The chain uses TRBV15 and TRBJ2-5; a weak D match, TRBD2 (5 bases). The J call may not be correct, given that the DNA end is closer to TRBJ2-7. The germline V gene has CDR1 LNHNV and CDR2 YYDKDF (reference sequence). This CDR3 has 14 residues. The CDR3 reads CATSSGNIAYEQYF. The CDR3, as DNA: TGTGCCACCAGCAGCGGGAATATCGCCTACGAGCAGTACTTC.

The chain couples TRBV29-1 to TRBJ1-4; D remains unclear. This CDR3 has 11 residues. The germline V and J ends were trimmed by 5 bases and 8 bases, with 9 bases remaining between them. Germline CDR1 SQVTM, CDR2 ANQGSEA. The CDR3 sequence is CSVPLGEKLFF. Here the CDR3 DNA reads TGCAGCGTTCCCCTTGGAGAAAAACTGTTTTTT. Supplemented by reference TRBV29-1 and TRBJ1-4, the full variable domain reads SAVISQKPSRDICQRGTSLTIQCQVDSQVTMMFWYRQQPGQSLTLIATANQGSEATYESGFVIDKFPISRPNLTFSTLTVSNMSPEDSSIYLCSVPLGEKLFFGSGTQLSVL.

The rearrangement joins TRBV6-5 to TRBJ2-1; 7 positions match TRBD1. The J call could be wrong; TRBJ2-7 is a better fit for the DNA end. This CDR3 comprises 16 residues. Germline values: CDR1 MNHEY, CDR2 SVGAGI. The CDR3 loop reads CASSYSRDRAIYEQYF. CDR3 DNA: TGTGCCAGCAGTTACTCCCGGGACAGAGCTATCTACGAGCAGTACTTC.

This clonotype occurred a few times. V is TRBV7-9 and J is TRBJ1-4, with D possibly TRBD1 on 5 matching bases. There are 18 residues in the CDR3. CDR1 is SEHNR, CDR2 FQNEAQ, per germline (reference sequence). Trimming cost V 4 bases and J 0 bases, with 18 bases left between them. The CDR3 nucleotides read TGTGCCAGCAGCTCTGGGGAACAGGACCAGTCAACTAATGAAAAACTGTTTTTT. Protein: CASSSGEQDQSTNEKLFF. The full variable domain, rest sourced from reference TRBV7-9 and TRBJ1-4, is DTGVSQNPRHKITKRGQNVTFRCDPISEHNRLYWYRQTLGQGPEFLTYFQNEAQLEKSRLLSDRFSAERPKGSFSTLEIQRTEQGDSAMYLCASSSGEQDQSTNEKLFFGSGTQLSVL.

This clonotype was seen a handful of times. This chain connects TRBV2 to TRBJ2-5; 10 nucleotides line up with TRBD2. Trimming removed 3 bases from V and 2 bases from J; junction bases left unmatched: 3. Germline lookup yields CDR1 SNHLY and CDR2 FYNNEI. The CDR3 length is 15 residues. CDR3 bases: TGTGCCAGCAGTGAGGAGCGGGGGGGACAAGAGACCCAGTACTTC. This codes for CASSEERGGQETQYF.

The DNA of the CDR3 is TGCGCCATTTCCTACGAGCAGTACTTC. As protein: CAISYEQYF. This chain joins TRBV23-1 and TRBJ2-7, with D unresolved. TRBV23-1 is known as an ORF, though its function is uncertain. Trimming left V 10 bases short and J 1 base short, with 2 bases between. This CDR3 contains 9 residues.

Only a few counts were recorded for this clonotype. The V gene is TRBV6-1, the J gene TRBJ2-3; 12 nucleotides match TRBD1. This CDR3 is 12 amino acids long. Germline V lookup: CDR1 MNHNS, CDR2 SASEGT. Trimming took 8 bases from V and 9 from J; bases not matched to a gene: 3. CDR3 DNA sequence: TGTGCCAGCTGGGGACAGGGGGCCACGCAGTATTTT. This sequence encodes CASWGQGATQYF.

This clonotype appeared once. In nucleotides, the CDR3 is TGTGCCAGCAGCTCTCCTCCACAGGGAACCTTACTTAACACAGATACGCAGTATTTT. This gives the protein CASSSPPQGTLLNTDTQYF. This chain uses TRBV7-9 with TRBJ2-3; D possibly corresponds to TRBD1 (6 bases). The CDR3 loop spans 19 amino acids. Germline V lookup: CDR1 SEHNR, CDR2 FQNEAQ (reference sequence). V lost 4 bases to trimming and J lost 2 bases, with 25 bases between them.

This chain connects TRBV6-6 to TRBJ2-5; D is unclear. The J call may be faulty, since TRBJ2-7 better matches the DNA end. The CDR3 contains 14 residues. Germline V gene sequence: CDR1 MNHNY, CDR2 SVGAGI (reference sequence). For the CDR3, the DNA is TGTGCCAGCAGTCCCCGGCACAGTACCTACGAGCAGTACTTC. Amino acids: CASSPRHSTYEQYF.

This clonotype was recorded a few times. The CDR3 region is CASSPETKETQYF. CDR3 nucleotides: TGTGCCAGCTCACCAGAGACTAAGGAGACCCAGTACTTC. The gene calls are TRBV18 and TRBJ2-5, with D possibly TRBD2 on 5 matching bases. Trimming removed 2 bases from V and 5 bases from J, with 9 bases in between. Per germline, CDR1 KGHSH and CDR2 LQKENI. The length of the CDR3 is 13 residues.

The rearrangement uses TRBV20-1 and TRBJ2-5; 8 nucleotides line up with TRBD2. CDR1 is DFQATT, CDR2 SNEGSKA, per germline (reference sequence). V shed 0 bases and J 11 bases; nucleotides not matched to a gene: 26. The length of the CDR3 is 19 residues. CDR3 loop: CSARDRSGNSPTTPLGQYF. CDR3 nucleotide sequence: TGCAGTGCTAGAGATCGTAGCGGGAACTCCCCTACAACCCCTCTAGGGCAGTACTTC.

This clonotype was counted only a few times. CDR3 coding DNA: TGTGCCAGCAGCCTAGGGAGGACTAGCGGGAGGGCTTACCAATTAAGCTCCTACAATGAGCAGTTCTTC. It translates to CASSLGRTSGRAYQLSSYNEQFF. This chain uses TRBV11-2 with TRBJ2-1; 15 positions agree with TRBD2. The V gene end was trimmed by 5 bases and the J gene end by 0 bases; junction bases not matched to a gene: 20. Germline CDR1 is SGHAT and CDR2 is FQNNGV. CDR3 size: 23 residues.

V gene TRBV12-3 or TRBV12-4 combines with J gene TRBJ2-1, with D unresolved. Deletions cut 5 bases from V and 10 bases from J, with 12 bases between. The CDR3 is 12 amino acids. The CDR3 coding sequence is TGTGCCAGCAGTCCCGAGTCGGGCGAGCAGTTCTTC. Encoded protein: CASSPESGEQFF.

The chain is built from TRBV14 and TRBJ1-5; D not certain. The CDR3 spans 16 residues. Trimming took 0 bases from V and 3 from J, leaving 12 bases between them. The germline V gene encodes CDR1 SGHDN and CDR2 FVKESK. In DNA form, the CDR3 reads TGTGCCAGCAGCCAAGAAACAGTAAGTGACAATCAGCCCCAGCATTTT. This codes for CASSQETVSDNQPQHF. Full variable domain (rest looked up from reference TRBV14 and TRBJ1-5): EAGVTQFPSHSVIEKGQTVTLRCDPISGHDNLYWYRRVMGKEIKFLLHFVKESKQDESGMPNNRFLAERTGGTYSTLKVQPAELEDSGVYFCASSQETVSDNQPQHFGDGTRLSIL.

This clonotype was observed a few times. This chain uses TRBV25-1 with TRBJ2-4; D is unresolved. Trimming took off 5 bases at V and 0 bases at J, with 11 bases between the two ends. This CDR3 has 15 residues. Germline CDR1 reads MGHDK; CDR2 reads SYGVNS. CDR3 DNA sequence: TGTGCCAGCAGTTGTAACCCGCTAGCCAAAAACATTCAGTACTTC. Translation: CASSCNPLAKNIQYF.

The chain combines TRBV6-5 with TRBJ2-3; 11 bases match TRBD2. Germline CDR1 MNHEY, CDR2 SVGAGI. This CDR3 has 15 amino acids. The V gene end was trimmed by 6 bases and the J gene end by 5 bases; junction bases not matched to a gene: 7. The CDR3 is CASRLLAGVGDTQYF. DNA for the CDR3: TGTGCCAGCAGATTACTAGCGGGAGTAGGAGATACGCAGTATTTT.

This clonotype was observed a few times. The CDR3 sequence: CASSSRPGQGKSSYYEQYF. The CDR3 DNA reads TGTGCCAGCAGCTCGCGGCCGGGACAGGGTAAATCCTCCTACTACGAGCAGTACTTC. The gene calls are TRBV7-8 and TRBJ2-7; 9 nucleotides match TRBD1. The junction had 19 bases not matched to a gene; V was cut back by 4 bases and J by 3 bases. The CDR3 runs to 19 residues. Looked up from germline, CDR1 is SGHVS and CDR2 is FQNEAQ.

This rearrangement joins TRBV4-3 to TRBJ2-7; no definite D call. Germline assignment: CDR1 LGHNA and CDR2 YSLEER. Trimming cost V 2 bases and J 3 bases, with 14 bases left between them. The CDR3 consists of 15 residues. Written as DNA, the CDR3 is TGCGCCAGCAGCCAAAATAACTTTGGGGACTACGAGCAGTACTTC. It encodes CASSQNNFGDYEQYF.